These 32 T cell receptor beta chains originate from one sample sequenced in a study of T cell responses to AZD1222 COVID-19 vaccine. Sequencing was performed with immunoSEQ multiplex PCR; in TCRdb, only in-frame clones are kept and a portion is missing. The sample records 140,000 or so clones, 90% to 95% being singletons. Sequenced here: peripheral blood, sampled after recovery from COVID-19. The receptors here all came from an adult who had recovered from COVID-19.

The V gene is TRBV7-3, the J gene TRBJ1-2; D remains unclear. V was clipped by 2 bases and J by 4 bases, with 11 bases between them. The germline V gene has CDR1 SGHTA and CDR2 FQGTGA. This CDR3 contains 14 residues. CDR3 protein: CASSLDSSGYGYTF. DNA for the CDR3: TGTGCCAGCAGCTTAGACTCGTCCGGCTATGGCTACACCTTC.

The chain recombines TRBV10-3 with TRBJ2-1; D is uncertain. The V gene lost 5 bases and the J gene lost 2 bases, with 13 bases spanning the gap. The CDR3 loop spans 15 amino acids. Germline V gives CDR1 ENHRY, CDR2 SYGVKD. CDR3 nucleotides: TGTGCCATCAGTCTCGTGCTCCTTACCTACAATGAGCAGTTCTTC. Its protein product is CAISLVLLTYNEQFF.

The chain is built from TRBV12-3 or TRBV12-4 and TRBJ1-3; 8 positions match TRBD1. The CDR3 spans 12 residues. The V segment lost 4 bases and the J segment 11 bases; nucleotides outside the gene matches: 4. CDR3 DNA sequence: TGTGCCAGCAGTTCCGGACAGGGCGCCATATATTTT. Protein: CASSSGQGAIYF.

The chain combines TRBV7-9 with TRBJ2-3; 7 nucleotides line up with TRBD1. The CDR3 spans 13 residues. V was clipped by 8 bases and J by 1 base; unmatched bases: 3. In germline, CDR1 is SEHNR, CDR2 FQNEAQ (reference sequence). The CDR3 sequence: CASLGQGTDTQYF. CDR3 bases: TGTGCCAGCCTTGGACAGGGCACAGATACGCAGTATTTT.

The J gene is TRBJ1-1, the V gene TRBV6-5; weak D call: TRBD1 (5 bases). Between the trimmed V and J ends, which lost 9 bases and 4 bases, there was a span of 18 bases. Germline V gene data show CDR1 as MNHEY and CDR2 as SVGAGI. The CDR3 is 14 residues long. CDR3 bases: TGTGCCAGTGGAGACAGCTTAGAGGGCACTGAAGCTTTCTTT. Translated: CASGDSLEGTEAFF.

This chain joins TRBV27 and TRBJ2-1; 13 bases line up with TRBD2. Germline V lookup: CDR1 MNHEY, CDR2 SMNVEV (reference sequence). CDR3 length: 19 amino acids. Trimming at V came to 5 bases and at J to 0 bases, leaving 10 bases not matched to a gene. CDR3 coding DNA: TGTGCCAGCAGTGTCCGCGGACTAGCGGGAGCGAGCTCCTACAATGAGCAGTTCTTC. Protein sequence: CASSVRGLAGASSYNEQFF.

The chain carries TRBV3-1 (or the pseudogene TRBV3-2) and TRBJ2-1; possible D gene TRBD2, 6 bases. The CDR3 spans 16 residues. Looked up from germline, CDR1 is LGHDT and CDR2 is YNNKEL (reference sequence). V was pared by 4 bases and J by 0 bases, with 13 bases between. In DNA form, the CDR3 reads TGTGCCAGCAGCCCTCGGACTACTCCCTCCTACAATGAGCAGTTCTTC. Translation gives CASSPRTTPSYNEQFF.

This clone has a single count. This sequence joins TRBV4-1 and TRBJ1-4, with 7 nucleotides matching TRBD1. V lost 2 bases to trimming and J lost 8 bases; unmatched junction nucleotides: 8. CDR3 length: 15 amino acids. In germline, CDR1 is MGHRA, CDR2 YSYEKL. The CDR3 loop reads CASSQTGVGGEKLFF. The CDR3 nucleotides are TGCGCCAGCAGCCAAACAGGGGTTGGGGGCGAAAAACTGTTTTTT.

This chain links TRBV13 with TRBJ2-7, with D tentatively TRBD1 (6 bases). The germline V gene encodes CDR1 PRHDT and CDR2 FYEKMQ (reference sequence). CDR3 length equals 14 residues. V gave up 0 bases and J gave up 3 bases, with 9 bases separating them. CDR3 nucleotide sequence: TGTGCCAGCAGCTTAGGACAGGGAATCTACGAGCAGTACTTC. Translating it yields CASSLGQGIYEQYF.

The rearrangement uses TRBV7-2 and TRBJ2-7; no definite D call. This CDR3 region has 14 residues. CDR1 is SGHTA, CDR2 FQGNSA, per germline. The V and J ends lost 5 bases and 0 bases respectively, with 11 bases between them. CDR3 residues: CASSPYLSSYEQYF. In DNA, the CDR3 is TGTGCCAGCAGCCCTTACTTGAGCTCCTACGAGCAGTACTTC.

The chain recombines TRBV28 with TRBJ2-7; TRBD2 aligns across 7 bases. This CDR3 comprises 14 residues. V was pared by 3 bases and J by 3 bases, with 5 bases of the junction left unmatched. The V gene's germline CDR1 is MDHEN and CDR2 SYDVKM. CDR3 loop: CASSFFAGVYEQYF. The CDR3 DNA is TGTGCCAGCAGTTTTTTCGCGGGAGTCTACGAGCAGTACTTC.

The chain joins TRBV7-2 to TRBJ1-2, with D maybe TRBD1 (6 bases). Per the germline V gene, CDR1 is SGHTA and CDR2 is FQGNSA. The CDR3 extends over 14 amino acids. The V end lost 3 bases, the J end lost 7 bases, and 15 bases lay between the germline ends. The CDR3 reads CASSLGGGAGGYTF. The CDR3 nucleotides are TGTGCCAGCAGCTTGGGCGGGGGCGCCGGTGGCTACACCTTC.

V is TRBV14 and J is TRBJ2-1, with TRBD1 identical over 7 bases. V gave up 1 base and J gave up 6 bases; unmatched junction bases: 0. The germline CDR1 and CDR2 sequences are SGHDN and FVKESK. This CDR3 spans 13 amino acids. The DNA of the CDR3 is TGTGCCAGCAGCCAAGGACAGGGCAATGAGCAGTTCTTC. It is translated as CASSQGQGNEQFF.

The chain is built from TRBV6-4 and TRBJ2-3; TRBD2 matches at 7 bases. The CDR3 length is 15 residues. The ends lost 3 bases at V and 5 bases at J; junction bases unmatched: 8. Germline values: CDR1 MRHNA, CDR2 SNTAGT. CDR3 in amino acids: CASSERAGSGDTQYF. CDR3 in DNA: TGTGCCAGCAGTGAGAGAGCGGGATCGGGAGATACGCAGTATTTT.

The V gene is TRBV10-3, the J gene TRBJ2-3; no firm D call. Looked up from germline, CDR1 is ENHRY and CDR2 is SYGVKD. Trimming removed 8 bases at V and 1 base at J, with 16 bases between. The CDR3 totals 15 residues. The DNA for the CDR3 is TGTGCCATCGGGTCATTCGGGTCGGGCACAGATACGCAGTATTTT. Protein: CAIGSFGSGTDTQYF.

The chain couples TRBV28 to TRBJ1-4; 7 nucleotides agree with TRBD1. Germline assignment: CDR1 MDHEN and CDR2 SYDVKM. V was pared by 2 bases and J by 7 bases, with 4 bases of the junction left unmatched. The CDR3 runs to 14 residues. The CDR3 reads CASSLADRPEKLFF. Here the CDR3 DNA reads TGTGCCAGCAGTTTAGCGGACAGGCCTGAAAAACTGTTTTTT.

The chain combines TRBV7-9 with TRBJ2-7, with D maybe TRBD2 (6 bases). V was pared by 2 bases and J by 2 bases, with 16 bases between. The CDR3 runs 16 residues. Germline values: CDR1 SEHNR, CDR2 FQNEAQ (reference sequence). Written as DNA, the CDR3 is TGTGCCAGCAGCTTATTAGAAGGGAGGCGCCCCTACGAGCAGTACTTC. Translated, it gives CASSLLEGRRPYEQYF.

This chain joins TRBV19 and TRBJ2-2; 8 nucleotides align to TRBD2. Germline V lookup: CDR1 LNHDA, CDR2 SQIVND (reference sequence). CDR3 length: 16 residues. V lost 5 bases to trimming and J lost 0 bases; unmatched junction nucleotides: 5. CDR3 sequence (DNA): TGTGCCAGTAGTCGCGGGAGGCCAACGAACACCGGGGAGCTGTTTTTT. Its translation: CASSRGRPTNTGELFF.

This clone has just one count. J is TRBJ2-7 and V is TRBV5-5; D gene uncertain. V lost 0 bases, J lost 3 bases, and 10 bases lay in between. This CDR3 is 14 amino acids long. Germline loops: CDR1 SGHKS, CDR2 YYEKEE (reference sequence). This chain's CDR3 is CASSLEIRNYEQYF. CDR3 coding DNA: TGTGCCAGCAGCTTGGAGATCCGGAACTACGAGCAGTACTTC.

With respect to this clone: In the same sample, other DNA sequences code for this CDR3. J is TRBJ2-3 and V is TRBV5-4; 7 nucleotides match TRBD2. The ends lost 5 bases at V and 3 bases at J; junction bases unmatched: 6. The CDR3 length is 14 residues. In germline, CDR1 is SGHNT, CDR2 YYREEE (reference sequence). DNA for the CDR3: TGTGCCAGCAGTCGTAGCGGGTCTACAGATACGCAGTATTTT. Translating it yields CASSRSGSTDTQYF.

The chain employs TRBV9 and TRBJ2-1, with D perhaps TRBD2 (6 bases). The CDR3 consists of 16 residues. V was pared by 0 bases and J by 0 bases, with 10 bases between. In germline, CDR1 is SGDLS, CDR2 YYNGEE. The CDR3 protein is CASSVARRGSYNEQFF. The CDR3 bases are TGTGCCAGCAGCGTAGCGAGGAGGGGCTCCTACAATGAGCAGTTCTTC.

This clone was recorded once. The chain is built from TRBV4-1 and TRBJ2-5; TRBD1 matches 7 bases. V lost 3 bases to trimming and J lost 2 bases; unmatched junction nucleotides: 9. The CDR3 runs to 16 residues. Germline V gene data show CDR1 as MGHRA and CDR2 as YSYEKL. The CDR3 coding sequence is TGCGCCAGCAGCCAGAAAATCGGGACAGCGCAAGAGACCCAGTACTTC. Translation: CASSQKIGTAQETQYF.

The chain joins TRBV28 to TRBJ1-2; 7 positions match TRBD1. Unmatched junction bases numbered 5, after V lost 2 bases and J lost 5 bases. Looked up from germline, CDR1 is MDHEN and CDR2 is SYDVKM. There are 14 residues in the CDR3. The CDR3: CASSLGGTAYGYTF. The CDR3 DNA sequence: TGTGCCAGCAGTTTAGGGGGGACAGCTTATGGCTACACCTTC.

The chain is built from TRBV3-1 (or the pseudogene TRBV3-2) and TRBJ1-4; 8 bases align to TRBD1. With V trimmed by 8 bases and J by 6 bases, 11 bases remained unmatched. Per the germline V gene, CDR1 is LGHDT and CDR2 is YNNKEL (reference sequence). CDR3 size: 15 residues. CDR3 sequence reads: CASRPWTGWHEKLFF. DNA of the CDR3: TGTGCCAGCCGTCCTTGGACAGGGTGGCATGAAAAACTGTTTTTT.

The V and J genes are TRBV7-3 and TRBJ1-1, with D possibly TRBD1 on 5 matching bases. Germline V gene lookup returns CDR1 SGHTA and CDR2 FQGTGA. The CDR3 contains 14 residues. Deletions cut 6 bases from V and 2 bases from J, with 13 bases between. The CDR3 loop reads CASSPGGRNTEAFF. In DNA, the CDR3 is TGTGCCAGCAGTCCCGGGGGACGCAACACTGAAGCTTTCTTT. The complete variable domain, with remaining parts taken from reference TRBV7-3 and TRBJ1-1, reads GAGVSQTPSNKVTEKGKYVELRCDPISGHTALYWYRQSLGQGPEFLIYFQGTGAADDSGLPNDRFFAVRPEGSVSTLKIQRTERGDSAVYLCASSPGGRNTEAFFGQGTRLTVV.

This chain joins TRBV7-8 and TRBJ1-5; 7 bases fit TRBD1. Per germline, CDR1 SGHVS and CDR2 FQNEAQ. The CDR3 sequence is 15 residues long. The junction had 3 bases not matched to a gene; V was cut back by 3 bases and J by 1 base. CDR3 in DNA: TGTGCCAGCAGCTTGGGACAGCGCAGCAATCAGCCCCAGCATTTT. Translation gives CASSLGQRSNQPQHF.

The chain employs TRBV5-5 and TRBJ1-5, with a tentative D call TRBD1 (6 bases). The CDR3 length is 13 residues. In germline, CDR1 is SGHKS, CDR2 YYEKEE (reference sequence). V lost 7 bases to trimming and J lost 2 bases, with 10 bases between them. The CDR3, as DNA: TGTGCCAGCGGCCAGGGGCGCAATCAGCCCCAGCATTTT. Protein sequence: CASGQGRNQPQHF. Together with reference TRBV5-5 and TRBJ1-5, the CDR3 gives the full variable domain: DAGVTQSPTHLIKTRGQQVTLRCSPISGHKSVSWYQQVLGQGPQFIFQYYEKEERGRGNFPDRFSARQFPNYSSELNVNALLLGDSALYLCASGQGRNQPQHFGDGTRLSIL.

The chain joins TRBV6-5 to TRBJ2-7, with TRBD2 as a possible D gene (7 bases). The CDR3 totals 16 residues. V was trimmed by 0 bases and J by 0 bases, leaving 12 bases between them. The V gene's germline CDR1 is MNHEY and CDR2 SVGAGI. CDR3 region: CASSYSRGRDSYEQYF. CDR3 nucleotides: TGTGCCAGCAGTTACTCGAGGGGGAGGGACTCCTACGAGCAGTACTTC.

This clone has just one count. V gene TRBV28 combines with J gene TRBJ1-5, with TRBD1 as a possible D gene (5 bases). The CDR3 runs to 14 residues. V lost 5 bases to trimming and J lost 1 base, with 9 bases between them. The germline gives CDR1 MDHEN, CDR2 SYDVKM. CDR3 in amino acids: CASSDWDSNQPQHF. The CDR3 DNA reads TGTGCCAGCAGTGACTGGGACAGCAATCAGCCCCAGCATTTT.

This chain joins TRBV7-9 and TRBJ1-5; 8 bases align to TRBD1. Germline V gives CDR1 SEHNR, CDR2 FQNEAQ (reference sequence). V was pared by 5 bases and J by 2 bases, with 5 bases of the junction left unmatched. The CDR3 has 15 residues. This CDR3 reads CASSRTGWGNQPQHF. In DNA, the CDR3 is TGTGCCAGCAGCCGGACAGGGTGGGGCAATCAGCCCCAGCATTTT. The full variable domain, with the rest looked up from reference TRBV7-9 and TRBJ1-5, is DTGVSQNPRHKITKRGQNVTFRCDPISEHNRLYWYRQTLGQGPEFLTYFQNEAQLEKSRLLSDRFSAERPKGSFSTLEIQRTEQGDSAMYLCASSRTGWGNQPQHFGDGTRLSIL.

This rearrangement joins TRBV13 to TRBJ1-3; D ambiguous. The V end was cut by 5 bases, the J end by 6 bases, with 14 bases between. The CDR3 consists of 14 residues. The germline gives CDR1 PRHDT, CDR2 FYEKMQ (reference sequence). CDR3 bases: TGTGCCAGCAGCCTCTCCGGCAGATTAAACACCATATATTTT. Its protein is CASSLSGRLNTIYF.

V gene TRBV5-8 combines with J gene TRBJ2-3; TRBD2 agrees at 7 bases. J lost 3 bases, V lost 1 base, and 5 bases had no gene match. The CDR3 contains 15 residues. Germline CDR1 reads SGHTS; CDR2 reads YDEGEE. CDR3 sequence: CASSLWAGDTDTQYF. In nucleotides, the CDR3 is TGTGCCAGCAGCTTGTGGGCGGGAGATACAGATACGCAGTATTTT. Using reference TRBV5-8 and TRBJ2-3 for the parts outside the CDR3, the full variable domain is EAGVTQSPTHLIKTRGQQATLRCSPISGHTSVYWYQQALGLGLQFLLWYDEGEERNRGNFPPRFSGRQFPNYSSELNVNALELEDSALYLCASSLWAGDTDTQYFGPGTRLTVL.